This passage covers 8 T cell receptor beta chains from one sample sequenced in a study of blood T cell repertoires in COVID-19. Here immunoSEQ multiplex PCR was the method, and the copy in TCRdb shows in-frame clones only, minus some. The repertoire holds around 430,000 clones, with around 88% as singletons. The sequenced sample was peripheral blood. The receptor source for this set is a woman aged 50 to 65 with COVID-19, enrolled during active disease.

The chain combines TRBV5-1 with TRBJ2-2, with D tentatively TRBD1 (5 bases). The germline V gene has CDR1 SGHRS and CDR2 YFSETQ. V lost 4 bases to trimming and J lost 8 bases, with 18 bases between them. This CDR3 has 15 residues. The DNA for the CDR3 is TGCGCCAGCAGCCCGATGCCGCAGGGCGCGGGGGAGCTGTTTTTT. Translation: CASSPMPQGAGELFF.

The rearrangement links TRBV5-1 to TRBJ1-3, with 10 positions matching TRBD1. The CDR3 is 17 residues long. CDR1 is SGHRS and CDR2 is YFSETQ in the germline V gene. The trim removed 2 bases at V and 1 base at J, leaving 6 bases unmatched. CDR3 protein: CASSFGTGEFSGNTIYF. CDR3 nucleotides: TGCGCCAGCAGCTTTGGGACAGGGGAATTTTCTGGAAACACCATATATTTT.

The V gene is TRBV5-6, the J gene TRBJ1-1; 7 bases match TRBD1. The CDR3 is 14 amino acids. Germline CDR1 and CDR2: SGHDT and YYEEEE. V shed 2 bases, J shed 4 bases, and the junction held 5 bases outside the gene matches. The CDR3 sequence is CASSLTPGGTEAFF. The CDR3 DNA is TGTGCCAGCAGCTTAACCCCAGGGGGCACTGAAGCTTTCTTT.

The chain has TRBV5-1 and TRBJ1-1; D may be TRBD1 (5 bases). Germline V gene data show CDR1 as SGHRS and CDR2 as YFSETQ. The CDR3 loop spans 15 amino acids. The V and J ends lost 3 bases and 1 base respectively, with 13 bases between them. The CDR3 sequence: CASSSPRGKNTEAFF. CDR3 in DNA: TGCGCCAGCAGCTCCCCGCGGGGGAAGAACACTGAAGCTTTCTTT.

The genes are TRBV7-2 and TRBJ2-5; D is possibly TRBD2 (5 bases). Germline loops: CDR1 SGHTA, CDR2 FQGNSA. V was trimmed by 5 bases and J by 1 base, leaving 11 bases between them. CDR3 size: 14 residues. The CDR3 is CASSPKRFQETQYF. CDR3 nucleotides: TGTGCCAGCAGCCCGAAGCGGTTCCAAGAGACCCAGTACTTC.

The chain employs TRBV30 and TRBJ2-1; TRBD2 agrees at 8 bases. Per germline, CDR1 GTSNPN and CDR2 SVGIG (reference sequence). The CDR3 has 13 amino acids. The trim removed 7 bases at V and 7 bases at J, leaving 9 bases unmatched. The CDR3 region has the DNA TGTGCCTTAAACTTTCGCGGGGGGAATGAGCAGTTCTTC. The encoded protein is CALNFRGGNEQFF.

The J gene is TRBJ2-7, the V gene TRBV6-2 or TRBV6-3; 12 positions match TRBD1. V shed 5 bases, J shed 6 bases, and the junction held 14 bases outside the gene matches. CDR1 is MNHEY, CDR2 SVGEGT, per germline. The CDR3 is made up of 17 amino acids. CDR3 DNA sequence: TGTGCCAGCAGTCCAGCTGCTACCGGGACAGGGGGCCCCGAGCAGTACTTC. Its translation: CASSPAATGTGGPEQYF.

The gene calls are TRBV19 and TRBJ1-6; 9 nucleotides match TRBD1. The CDR3 runs to 14 residues. After removal of 9 bases from V and 9 bases from J, the junction contained 9 bases not matched to a gene. CDR1 and CDR2 (germline): LNHDA, SQIVND (reference sequence). The chain's CDR3 is CASGGQGHSSPLHF. The CDR3 nucleotides read TGTGCCAGCGGGGGACAGGGCCATAGTTCACCCCTCCACTTT.